The next 16 T cell receptor beta chains were all read from a single sample in a study of OX40 agonist ivuxolimab in advanced cancers. Only in-frame clones appear in the TCRdb table, and some are missing; sequencing was by immunoSEQ multiplex PCR. Among tens of thousands of clones listed, 70% to 90% were seen once. Sequenced here: CD4+ or CD8+ T cells sorted from blood, sampled in a trial of the OX40 agonist ivuxolimab. The receptors come from an adult with an advanced solid tumor such as melanoma, head and neck, liver or kidney cancer.

A word on this clone: The junction departs from germline at one end; a sequencing error may be responsible. The chain recombines TRBV2 with TRBJ2-5; D uncertain. The J call may be in error: the DNA end matches TRBJ2-7 better. The germline gives CDR1 SNHLY, CDR2 FYNNEI. The CDR3 extends over 11 amino acids. CDR3 protein: CATSETYEQYF. The CDR3, as DNA: TGTGCCACCAGTGAAACCTACGAGCAGTACTTC.

V and J are TRBV6-1 and TRBJ1-5, with TRBD1 as a possible D gene (5 bases). Trimming removed 3 bases from V and 1 base from J, with 10 bases in between. CDR1 is MNHNS and CDR2 is SASEGT in the germline V gene. This CDR3 contains 15 residues. The CDR3 here is CASSEFPGSNQPQHF. The CDR3 DNA is TGTGCCAGCAGTGAGTTTCCAGGGAGCAATCAGCCCCAGCATTTT.

This clone was seen only a few times. The chain couples TRBV5-1 to TRBJ1-1, with D unclear. V was pared by 1 base and J by 0 bases, with 7 bases between. CDR3 length: 14 amino acids. Germline CDR1 is SGHRS and CDR2 is YFSETQ. The CDR3 sequence is CASSLSDLNTEAFF. The CDR3 DNA is TGCGCCAGCAGCTTGTCGGATTTGAACACTGAAGCTTTCTTT.

The chain joins TRBV10-3 to TRBJ1-1; D perhaps matches TRBD1 (5 bases). The CDR3 length is 13 residues. The ends were cut back, 3 bases at V and 3 bases at J, with 8 bases in the middle. The V gene's germline CDR1 is ENHRY and CDR2 SYGVKD. In DNA, the CDR3 is TGTGCCATCAGTGACCGGGGGGACACTGAAGCTTTCTTT. Its translation is CAISDRGDTEAFF.

This chain's CDR3 is CASSAKAGAVTDTQYF. CDR3 DNA sequence: TGTGCCAGCAGTGCAAAAGCGGGGGCCGTCACAGATACGCAGTATTTT. This chain connects TRBV6-1 to TRBJ2-3; TRBD2 aligns across 8 bases. J lost 2 bases, V lost 4 bases, and 8 bases had no gene match. This CDR3 is 16 amino acids long. CDR1 and CDR2 from the germline V gene are MNHNS and SASEGT.

CDR3 sequence: CASSLESQITDTQYF. DNA for the CDR3: TGTGCCAGCAGCTTAGAATCACAGATCACAGATACGCAGTATTTT. This rearrangement joins TRBV7-9 to TRBJ2-3; no clear D. Germline CDR1 reads SEHNR; CDR2 reads FQNEAQ (reference sequence). V was cut by 1 base and J by 2 bases, with 10 bases left in between. The length of the CDR3 is 15 residues.

The chain has TRBV5-1 and TRBJ2-3, with 8 positions matching TRBD2. CDR1 and CDR2 from the germline V gene are SGHRS and YFSETQ. The CDR3 length is 15 residues. The V gene end was trimmed by 1 base and the J gene end by 5 bases; junction bases not matched to a gene: 6. In nucleotides, the CDR3 is TGCGCCAGCAGCTTGAGAGCGGGGGAGGTAGATACGCAGTATTTT. Residues: CASSLRAGEVDTQYF.

In this sample, this clone turned up a few times. The sample holds other DNA sequences that translate to the same CDR3. The rearrangement links TRBV5-1 to TRBJ2-2; 8 bases are shared with TRBD2. Germline V gene data show CDR1 as SGHRS and CDR2 as YFSETQ. CDR3 size: 15 residues. Trimming cost V 0 bases and J 7 bases; bases outside gene matches: 5. The CDR3 loop is CASSLDSGGGGELFF. CDR3 bases: TGCGCCAGCAGCTTGGACAGCGGGGGTGGCGGGGAGCTGTTTTTT.

V is TRBV19 and J is TRBJ1-4; D not certain. Germline CDR1 is LNHDA and CDR2 is SQIVND (reference sequence). V lost 6 bases, J lost 8 bases, and 16 bases lay in between. This CDR3 has 14 amino acids. The CDR3 DNA reads TGTGCCAGTAGCCTTTCTCCCGTCGGGGAAAAACTGTTTTTT. This codes for CASSLSPVGEKLFF.

V gene TRBV10-3 combines with J gene TRBJ2-5; 15 bases are a match to TRBD2. The length of the CDR3 is 15 residues. The ends lost 7 bases at V and 5 bases at J; junction bases unmatched: 5. Germline loops: CDR1 ENHRY, CDR2 SYGVKD. The CDR3 is CAIIGTSGGSETQYF. The DNA for the CDR3 is TGTGCCATCATCGGGACTAGCGGGGGGTCTGAGACCCAGTACTTC.

The rearrangement uses TRBV5-4 and TRBJ2-7, with D possibly matching TRBD1 (6 bases). Trimming pared 5 bases from V and 2 bases from J, leaving 14 bases between. Germline CDR1 is SGHNT and CDR2 is YYREEE (reference sequence). The CDR3 runs to 14 residues. CDR3 bases: TGTGCCAGCAGACCGACAGGAGGCCCCTACGAGCAGTACTTC. Protein: CASRPTGGPYEQYF.

The chain carries TRBV21-1 and TRBJ2-5. TRBV21-1 is recorded as a pseudogene. This CDR3 spans 16 amino acids. The CDR3 region has the DNA TGTGCCAGCAGCAAAGCACCGGGGCGGTCACAAGAGACCCAGTACTTC. The encoded protein is CASSKAPGRSQETQYF.

This sequence joins TRBV4-1 and TRBJ1-5, with D unresolved. V was shortened by 3 bases and J by 3 bases, with 12 bases between the two germline ends. From germline, CDR1 is MGHRA and CDR2 YSYEKL. This CDR3 has 15 residues. This CDR3 is CASSQGTQNNQPQHF. CDR3 DNA sequence: TGCGCCAGCAGCCAGGGTACGCAGAACAATCAGCCCCAGCATTTT.

J is TRBJ1-2 and V is TRBV30; D is ambiguous. V lost 5 bases to trimming and J lost 8 bases, with 15 bases between them. The CDR3 has 12 amino acids. Per the germline V gene, CDR1 is GTSNPN and CDR2 is SVGIG (reference sequence). The CDR3 DNA reads as TGTGCCTGGTCTCAGGCGGCTACGGGCTACACCTTC. It encodes CAWSQAATGYTF. Full variable domain (remainder filled in from reference TRBV30 and TRBJ1-2): SQTIHQWPATLVQPVGSPLSLECTVEGTSNPNLYWYRQAAGRGLQLLFYSVGIGQISSEVPQNLSASRPQDRQFILSSKKLLLSDSGFYLCAWSQAATGYTFGSGTRLTVV.

The CDR3 DNA follows: TGTGCCAGCAGCTTAGTAGTCTTCAGGACAGGGATCCACGAGCAGTACTTC. It encodes CASSLVVFRTGIHEQYF. The J gene is TRBJ2-7, the V gene TRBV7-8; 8 bases map to TRBD1. Germline V CDR1 and CDR2: SGHVS, FQNEAQ. Losses at the gene ends were 1 base for V and 5 bases for J; bases not matched to a gene: 13. CDR3 length: 17 amino acids.

The chain carries TRBV6-5 and TRBJ1-2; perhaps TRBD1 as D (5 bases). Germline V gene lookup returns CDR1 MNHEY and CDR2 SVGAGI. CDR3 size: 14 residues. Trimming removed 8 bases at V and 4 bases at J, with 17 bases between. The CDR3 is CASYSQTGIYGYTF. The CDR3 DNA sequence: TGTGCCAGCTATAGCCAAACAGGCATCTATGGCTACACCTTC.